The clone carrying this T cell receptor beta chain occurred a few times. The CDR3 is 17 amino acids. Germline lookup yields CDR1 DFQATT and CDR2 SNEGSKA (reference sequence). Trimming at V came to 2 bases and at J to 2 bases, leaving 9 bases not matched to a gene. These data are taken from a study of T-cell reconstitution after alpha-beta-depleted transplantation in children. Preparation of the TCRbeta library involved a method that used unique molecular identifiers. MiXCR, run by TCRdb on the PCR reads, gives a single entry per CDR3 protein. Of approximately 350,000 distinct CDR3 sequences listed, about 14% were seen once; the top ten hold around 4.5%.

The sequence came from a human donor who donated a stem cell graft to a child with Fanconi anemia. The chain carries TRBV20-1 and TRBJ2-5; TRBD2 agrees at 12 bases. The sequenced sample was PBMCs, obtained from the stem cell graft. CDR3 loop: CSARPRKGTSGQETQYF. The CDR3 coding sequence is TGCAGTGCTAGACCAAGGAAAGGGACTAGCGGGCAAGAGACCCAGTACTTC.